The subject of this entry is one TCR beta chain. Its specificity is unknown. The sample belongs to a study of blood T cells in healthy people across ages. Study-wide points: Unknown CMV status may confound age-related changes in expanded clones. Strong correlation linked observed beta diversity and percent naive T cells.

Primed by a sample-barcoded 5' primer and a J-beta primer mix, a second PCR proceeded for 7 to 11 cycles. From the 5' RACE reads, TCRdb called clonotypes with MiXCR, one entry per CDR3 protein. In the table there are roughly 700,000 distinct CDR3 sequences, 45% to 50% of which are singletons. The length of the CDR3 is 15 residues. Germline V CDR1 and CDR2: SGHNT, YYREEE (reference sequence). Deletions cut 6 bases from V and 4 bases from J, with 16 bases between. The clonotype comes from a woman aged 60-70 years in good health. The sample was blood. The chain has TRBV5-4 and TRBJ2-2; D is possibly TRBD1 (5 bases). In nucleotides, the CDR3 is TGTGCCAGCACCGCATCTTGGGGCGTCACCGGGGAGCTGTTTTTT. It yields the protein CASTASWGVTGELFF.